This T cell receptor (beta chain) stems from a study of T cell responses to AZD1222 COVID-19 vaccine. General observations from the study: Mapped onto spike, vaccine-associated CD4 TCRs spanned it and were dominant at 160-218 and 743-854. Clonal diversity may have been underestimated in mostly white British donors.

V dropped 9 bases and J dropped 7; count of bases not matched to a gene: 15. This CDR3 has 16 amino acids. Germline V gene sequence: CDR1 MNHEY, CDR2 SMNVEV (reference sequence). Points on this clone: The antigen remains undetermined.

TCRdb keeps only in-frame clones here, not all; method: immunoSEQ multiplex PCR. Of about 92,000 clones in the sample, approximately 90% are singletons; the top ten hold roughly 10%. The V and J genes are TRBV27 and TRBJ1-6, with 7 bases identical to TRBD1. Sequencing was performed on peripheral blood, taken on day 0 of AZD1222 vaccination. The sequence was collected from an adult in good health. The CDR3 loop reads CARTMHNRGTNSPLHF. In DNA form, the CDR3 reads TGTGCCAGAACAATGCATAACAGGGGAACAAATTCACCCCTCCACTTT.